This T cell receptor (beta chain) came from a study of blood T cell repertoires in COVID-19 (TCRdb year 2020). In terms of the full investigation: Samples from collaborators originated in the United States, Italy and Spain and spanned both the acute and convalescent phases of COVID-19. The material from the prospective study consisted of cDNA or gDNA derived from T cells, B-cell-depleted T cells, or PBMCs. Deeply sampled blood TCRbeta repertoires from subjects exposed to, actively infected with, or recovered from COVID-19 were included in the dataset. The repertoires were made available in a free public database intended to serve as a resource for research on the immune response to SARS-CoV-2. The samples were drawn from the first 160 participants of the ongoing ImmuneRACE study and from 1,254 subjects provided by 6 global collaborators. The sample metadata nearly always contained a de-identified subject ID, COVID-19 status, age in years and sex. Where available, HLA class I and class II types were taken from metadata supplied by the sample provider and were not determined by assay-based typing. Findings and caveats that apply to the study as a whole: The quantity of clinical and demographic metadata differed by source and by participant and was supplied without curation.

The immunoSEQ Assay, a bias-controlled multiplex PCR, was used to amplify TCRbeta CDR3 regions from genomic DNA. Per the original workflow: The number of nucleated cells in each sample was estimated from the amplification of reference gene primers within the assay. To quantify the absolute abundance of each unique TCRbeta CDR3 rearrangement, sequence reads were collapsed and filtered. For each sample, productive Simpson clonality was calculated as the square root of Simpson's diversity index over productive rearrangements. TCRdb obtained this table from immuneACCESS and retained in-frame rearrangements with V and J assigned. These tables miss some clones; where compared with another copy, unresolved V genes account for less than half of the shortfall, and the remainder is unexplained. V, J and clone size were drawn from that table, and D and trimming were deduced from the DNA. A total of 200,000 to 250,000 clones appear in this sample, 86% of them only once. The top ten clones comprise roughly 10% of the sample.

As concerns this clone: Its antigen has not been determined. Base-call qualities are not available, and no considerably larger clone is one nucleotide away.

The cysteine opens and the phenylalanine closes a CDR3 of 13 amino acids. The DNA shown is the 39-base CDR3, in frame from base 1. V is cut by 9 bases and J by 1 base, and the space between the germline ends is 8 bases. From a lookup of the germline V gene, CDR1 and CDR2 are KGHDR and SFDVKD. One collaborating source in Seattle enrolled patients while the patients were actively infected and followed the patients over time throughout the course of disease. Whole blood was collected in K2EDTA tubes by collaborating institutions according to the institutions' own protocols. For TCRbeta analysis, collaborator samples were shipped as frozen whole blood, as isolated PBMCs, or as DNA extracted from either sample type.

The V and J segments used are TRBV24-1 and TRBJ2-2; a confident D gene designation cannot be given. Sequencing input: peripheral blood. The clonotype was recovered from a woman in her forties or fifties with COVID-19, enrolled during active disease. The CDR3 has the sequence CATLDMNTGELFF. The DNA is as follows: TGTGCCACCCTCGACATGAACACCGGGGAGCTGTTTTTT.